Presented here are 10 T cell receptor beta chains from one specimen sequenced in a study of cytomegalovirus exposure and HLA in healthy donors. 13 Jbeta primers and 60 Vbeta primers were used for the PCR. TCRdb keeps only in-frame clones here, not all; method: immunoSEQ multiplex PCR. The sample has about 83,000 clones, more than 80% seen once. What was sequenced was PBMCs. These receptors were taken from a woman younger than 45 in good health and CMV-seronegative.

This sequence joins TRBV5-1 and TRBJ2-5; TRBD1 might be the D (6 bases). The V end was cut by 1 base, the J end by 6 bases, with 13 bases between. Germline V gene lookup returns CDR1 SGHRS and CDR2 YFSETQ. CDR3 size: 14 residues. In DNA form, the CDR3 reads TGCGCCAGCAGCTTGCGGGCAGGGGTCCAGACCCAGTACTTC. Protein sequence: CASSLRAGVQTQYF.

V gene TRBV11-2 combines with J gene TRBJ2-7; 10 nucleotides match TRBD2. V shed 2 bases, J shed 6 bases, and the junction held 7 bases outside the gene matches. Germline lookup yields CDR1 SGHAT and CDR2 FQNNGV. There are 15 residues in the CDR3. The CDR3 is CASSLILAGGSEQYF. The CDR3 nucleotides read TGTGCCAGCAGCTTAATCTTAGCGGGAGGTTCCGAGCAGTACTTC. Drawing the rest from reference TRBV11-2 and TRBJ2-7, the complete variable domain is EAGVAQSPRYKIIEKRQSVAFWCNPISGHATLYWYQQILGQGPKLLIQFQNNGVVDDSQLPKDRFSAERLKGVDSTLKIQPAKLEDSAVYLCASSLILAGGSEQYFGPGTRLTVT.

The CDR3 region has the DNA TGTGCCAGCAGTCGGCTGGACAGGCAAGAGACCCAGTACTTC. It encodes CASSRLDRQETQYF. The chain combines TRBV28 with TRBJ2-5; 7 bases fit TRBD1. Germline values: CDR1 MDHEN, CDR2 SYDVKM. V lost 5 bases and J lost 2; bases outside the gene matches: 5. The CDR3 spans 14 residues.

There are a few counts of this clone. The V and J genes are TRBV29-1 and TRBJ2-7; 11 bases match TRBD2. In germline, CDR1 is SQVTM, CDR2 ANQGSEA. The CDR3 loop spans 14 amino acids. CDR3 residues: CSGLGTSGTYEQYF. CDR3 nucleotides: TGCAGTGGGCTGGGGACTAGCGGCACCTACGAGCAGTACTTC.

The chain is built from TRBV11-2 and TRBJ2-6; 7 bases align to TRBD1. The CDR3 consists of 18 residues. After removal of 1 base from V and 1 base from J, the junction contained 7 bases not matched to a gene. From germline, CDR1 is SGHAT and CDR2 FQNNGV. The CDR3 spells CASSLGIQGVSGANVLTF. As DNA, the CDR3 is TGTGCCAGCAGCTTAGGGATTCAGGGGGTTTCTGGGGCCAACGTCCTGACTTTC.

The genes are TRBV6-1 and TRBJ1-5, with D perhaps TRBD1 (6 bases). V was shortened by 6 bases and J by 7 bases, with 7 bases between the two germline ends. Per the germline V gene, CDR1 is MNHNS and CDR2 is SASEGT. The CDR3 runs to 11 residues. The CDR3 region has the DNA TGTGCCAGCAGAGGGGGACAGCCCCAGCATTTT. As protein: CASRGGQPQHF.

A single count supports this clone. This chain uses TRBV7-6 with TRBJ2-6; no reliable D call. Per the germline V gene, CDR1 is SGHVS and CDR2 is FNYEAQ. Trimming stripped 0 bases from V and 3 bases from J, with 6 bases between. The CDR3 runs 15 residues. The CDR3, as DNA: TGTGCCAGCAGCTTAGCCAATCATGGGGCCAACGTCCTGACTTTC. Its protein product is CASSLANHGANVLTF.

The chain couples TRBV19 to TRBJ2-3, with TRBD2 as a possible D gene (5 bases). V was pared by 7 bases and J by 6 bases, with 11 bases between. This CDR3 has 12 residues. In germline, CDR1 is LNHDA, CDR2 SQIVND (reference sequence). CDR3 coding DNA: TGTGCCAGTAATCAGCGGTCCGATACGCAGTATTTT. It encodes CASNQRSDTQYF. Variable domain in full (rest from reference TRBV19 and TRBJ2-3): DGGITQSPKYLFRKEGQNVTLSCEQNLNHDAMYWYRQDPGQGLRLIYYSQIVNDFQKGDIAEGYSVSREKKESFPLTVTSAQKNPTAFYLCASNQRSDTQYFGPGTRLTVL.

The gene calls are TRBV28 and TRBJ1-2, with D uncertain. V shed 7 bases and J shed 8 bases, with 17 bases lying between them. This CDR3 is 13 amino acids long. Germline CDR1 is MDHEN and CDR2 is SYDVKM. CDR3 residues: CASTDARRGGYTF. The CDR3 DNA sequence: TGTGCCAGCACCGATGCCCGACGGGGAGGCTACACCTTC.

The chain recombines TRBV7-2 with TRBJ1-5, with D uncertain. This CDR3 has 15 amino acids. V lost 5 bases, J lost 5 bases, and 16 bases lay in between. Germline-derived CDR1 and CDR2 are SGHTA and FQGNSA. The CDR3 DNA is TGTGCCAGCAGCACCGAGGTACGGTCGGATCAGCCCCAGCATTTT. Translating gives CASSTEVRSDQPQHF.